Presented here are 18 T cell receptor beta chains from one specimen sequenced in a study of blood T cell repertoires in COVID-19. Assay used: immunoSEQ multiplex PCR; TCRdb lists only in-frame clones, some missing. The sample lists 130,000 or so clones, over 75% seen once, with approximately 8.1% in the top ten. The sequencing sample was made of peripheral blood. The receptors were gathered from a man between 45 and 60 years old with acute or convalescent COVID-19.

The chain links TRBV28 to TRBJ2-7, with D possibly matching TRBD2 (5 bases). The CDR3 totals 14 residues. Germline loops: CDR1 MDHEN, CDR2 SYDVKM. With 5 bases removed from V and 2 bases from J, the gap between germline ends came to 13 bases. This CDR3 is CASSPPDFPYEQYF. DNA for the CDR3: TGTGCCAGCAGTCCACCGGACTTCCCCTACGAGCAGTACTTC.

The CDR3 nucleotides read TGCGCCAGCAGCCATAAAAGATTCGCGGGACAGTCGCCCGACGCTTATGGCTACACCTTC. It is translated as CASSHKRFAGQSPDAYGYTF. The genes are TRBV4-1 and TRBJ1-2, with 7 positions matching TRBD1. The CDR3 extends over 20 amino acids. Germline CDR1 MGHRA, CDR2 YSYEKL. V lost 3 bases to trimming and J lost 5 bases; unmatched junction nucleotides: 24.

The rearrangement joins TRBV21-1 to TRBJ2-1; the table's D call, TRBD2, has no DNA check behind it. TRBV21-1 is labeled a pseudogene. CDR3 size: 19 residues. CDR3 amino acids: CASSFRYRGLARRRDEQFF. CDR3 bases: TGTGCCAGCAGCTTTCGCTACCGGGGTCTAGCTCGGCGGCGAGATGAGCAGTTCTTC.

CDR3 nucleotide sequence: TGTGCCAGTAGTATTAGGGGAGCGGGAGGCTTCGTACTCAATGAGCAGTTCTTC. Amino acid sequence: CASSIRGAGGFVLNEQFF. The chain joins TRBV19 to TRBJ2-1, with 9 bases that match TRBD2. CDR1 and CDR2 (germline): LNHDA, SQIVND (reference sequence). This CDR3 spans 18 amino acids. V gave up 3 bases and J gave up 6 bases; unmatched junction bases: 15.

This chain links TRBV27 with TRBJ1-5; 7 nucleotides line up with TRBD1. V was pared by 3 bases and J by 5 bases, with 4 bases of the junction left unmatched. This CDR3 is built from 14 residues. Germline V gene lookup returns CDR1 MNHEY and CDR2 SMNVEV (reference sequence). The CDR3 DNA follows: TGTGCCAGCAGTTTGGAACAGGGGTATCAGCCCCAGCATTTT. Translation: CASSLEQGYQPQHF.

The CDR3 loop reads CASSPGLRGGDTQYF. CDR3 coding DNA: TGCGCCAGCAGCCCGGGACTACGGGGCGGAGATACGCAGTATTTT. The chain carries TRBV5-1 and TRBJ2-3, with 7 bases fitting TRBD2. The V gene end was trimmed by 4 bases and the J gene end by 5 bases; junction bases not matched to a gene: 10. The CDR3 extends over 15 amino acids. The germline gives CDR1 SGHRS, CDR2 YFSETQ.

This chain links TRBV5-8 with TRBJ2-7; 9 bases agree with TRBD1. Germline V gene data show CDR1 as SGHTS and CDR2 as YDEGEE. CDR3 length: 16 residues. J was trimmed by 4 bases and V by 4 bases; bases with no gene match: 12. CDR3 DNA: TGTGCCAGCAGCCGAGGACAGGGGAGAGCTGGTTACGAGCAGTACTTC. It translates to CASSRGQGRAGYEQYF.

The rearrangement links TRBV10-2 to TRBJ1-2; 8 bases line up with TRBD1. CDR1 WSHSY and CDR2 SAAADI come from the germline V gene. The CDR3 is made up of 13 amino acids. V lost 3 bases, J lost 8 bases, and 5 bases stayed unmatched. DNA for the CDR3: TGCGCCAGCAGTGAAGACAGGGGAGCGGGCTACACCTTC. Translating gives CASSEDRGAGYTF.

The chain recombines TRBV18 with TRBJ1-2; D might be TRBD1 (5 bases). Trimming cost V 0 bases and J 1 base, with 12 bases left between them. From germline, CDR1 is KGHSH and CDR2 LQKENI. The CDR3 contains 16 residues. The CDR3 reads CASSPPTAGHNYGYTF. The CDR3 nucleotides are TGTGCCAGCTCACCACCGACAGCCGGCCATAACTATGGCTACACCTTC. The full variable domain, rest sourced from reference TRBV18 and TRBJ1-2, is NAGVMQNPRHLVRRRGQEARLRCSPMKGHSHVYWYRQLPEEGLKFMVYLQKENIIDESGMPKERFSAEFPKEGPSILRIQQVVRGDSAAYFCASSPPTAGHNYGYTFGSGTRLTVV.

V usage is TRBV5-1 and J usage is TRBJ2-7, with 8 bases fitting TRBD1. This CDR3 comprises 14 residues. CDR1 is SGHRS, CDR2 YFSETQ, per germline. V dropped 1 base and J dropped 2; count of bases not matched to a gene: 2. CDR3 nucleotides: TGCGCCAGCAGCTTGTGGACAGGGACCTACGAGCAGTACTTC. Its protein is CASSLWTGTYEQYF.

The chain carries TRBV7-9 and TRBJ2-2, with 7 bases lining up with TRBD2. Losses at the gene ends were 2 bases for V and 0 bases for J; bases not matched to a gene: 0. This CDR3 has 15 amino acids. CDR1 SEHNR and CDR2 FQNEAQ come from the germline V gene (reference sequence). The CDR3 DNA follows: TGTGCCAGCAGCTTACTAGCGGCGAACACCGGGGAGCTGTTTTTT. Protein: CASSLLAANTGELFF.

The DNA of the CDR3 is TGCAGCGTTAGCAGCGGGAGTTACGAGCAGTACTTC. Residues: CSVSSGSYEQYF. J is TRBJ2-7 and V is TRBV29-1, with 8 bases matching TRBD2. Germline assignment: CDR1 SQVTM and CDR2 ANQGSEA. This CDR3 contains 12 residues. With V trimmed by 5 bases and J by 4 bases, 4 bases remained unmatched.

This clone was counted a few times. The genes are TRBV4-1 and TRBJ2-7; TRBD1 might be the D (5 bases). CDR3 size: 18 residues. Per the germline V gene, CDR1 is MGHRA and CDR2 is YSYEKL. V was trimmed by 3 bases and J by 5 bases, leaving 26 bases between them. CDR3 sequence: CASSQIPGGSFRGNEQYF. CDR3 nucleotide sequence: TGCGCCAGCAGCCAGATCCCCGGTGGATCCTTTAGGGGAAACGAGCAGTACTTC.

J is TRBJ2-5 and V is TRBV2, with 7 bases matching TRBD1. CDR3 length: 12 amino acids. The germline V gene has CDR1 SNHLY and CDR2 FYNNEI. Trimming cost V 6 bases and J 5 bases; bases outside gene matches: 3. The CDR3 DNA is TGTGCCAGCAGCCTACAGGGGGAGACCCAGTACTTC. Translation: CASSLQGETQYF.

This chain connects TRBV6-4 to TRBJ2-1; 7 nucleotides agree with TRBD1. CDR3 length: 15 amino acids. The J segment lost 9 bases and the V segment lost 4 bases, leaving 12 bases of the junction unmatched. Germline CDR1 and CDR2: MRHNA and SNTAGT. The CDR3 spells CASSVGTAPGGEQFF. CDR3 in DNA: TGTGCCAGCAGTGTAGGGACAGCTCCAGGGGGTGAGCAGTTCTTC.

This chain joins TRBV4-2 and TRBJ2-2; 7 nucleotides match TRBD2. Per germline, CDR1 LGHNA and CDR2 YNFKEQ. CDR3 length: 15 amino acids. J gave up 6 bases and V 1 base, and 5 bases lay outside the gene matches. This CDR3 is CASSQAGLAAGELFF. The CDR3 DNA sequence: TGTGCCAGCAGCCAAGCGGGTCTAGCGGCCGGGGAGCTGTTTTTT.

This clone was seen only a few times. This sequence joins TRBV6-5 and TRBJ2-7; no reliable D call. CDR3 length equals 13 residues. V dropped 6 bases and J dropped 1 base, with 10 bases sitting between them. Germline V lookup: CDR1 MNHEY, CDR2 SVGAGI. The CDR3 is CASRTPRSYEQYF. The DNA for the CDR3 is TGTGCCAGCAGGACCCCGAGGTCCTACGAGCAGTACTTC.

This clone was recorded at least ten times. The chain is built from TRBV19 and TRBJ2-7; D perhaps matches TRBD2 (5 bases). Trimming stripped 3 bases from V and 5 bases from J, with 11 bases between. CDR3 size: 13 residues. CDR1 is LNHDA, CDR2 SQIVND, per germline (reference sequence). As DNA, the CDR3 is TGTGCCAGTAGTATGAGGGCTAAGGACGAGCAGTACTTC. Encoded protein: CASSMRAKDEQYF. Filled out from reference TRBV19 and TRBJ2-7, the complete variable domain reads DGGITQSPKYLFRKEGQNVTLSCEQNLNHDAMYWYRQDPGQGLRLIYYSQIVNDFQKGDIAEGYSVSREKKESFPLTVTSAQKNPTAFYLCASSMRAKDEQYFGPGTRLTVT.